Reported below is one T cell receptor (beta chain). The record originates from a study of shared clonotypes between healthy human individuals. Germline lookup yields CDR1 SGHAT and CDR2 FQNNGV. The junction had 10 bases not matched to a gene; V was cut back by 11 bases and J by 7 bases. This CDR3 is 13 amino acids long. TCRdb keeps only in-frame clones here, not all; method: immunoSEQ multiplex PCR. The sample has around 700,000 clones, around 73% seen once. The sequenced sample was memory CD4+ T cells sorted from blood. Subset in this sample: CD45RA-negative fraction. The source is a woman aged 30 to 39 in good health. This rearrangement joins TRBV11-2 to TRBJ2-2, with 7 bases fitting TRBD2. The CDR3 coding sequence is TGTGCCGCCCGGCGGGGAGGGAGCGGGGAGCTGTTTTTT. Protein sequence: CAARRGGSGELFF.